Listed below are T cell receptor beta chains from one sample, sequenced in a study of T cells in localized non-small cell lung cancer. Assay: immunoSEQ multiplex PCR; the TCRdb copy retains only in-frame clones and omits some. The table lists under 40,000 clones, roughly four fifths of them singletons. Specimen: peripheral blood, collected before any cancer treatment. The receptors were sampled from a male donor at least 60 years old with stage III squamous cell lung carcinoma. Each CDR3 is given with its conserved first and last residue. A D gene is named only where the DNA matches it firmly. Clone size is shown for a subset of rows, as once, few, many or a class of expanded clone.

j_gene	d_gene	v_gene	abundance	CDR3aa	CDR3nt
TRBJ1-4	TRBD1	TRBV30	-	CAWSGQGALNEKLFF	TGTGCCTGGAGTGGACAGGGCGCTCTTAATGAAAAACTGTTTTTT
TRBJ1-5	TRBD1	TRBV6-5	once	CASSEQGINQPQHF	TGTGCCAGCAGTGAACAGGGGATAAATCAGCCCCAGCATTTT
TRBJ2-2	TRBD1	TRBV6-5	once	CASRGSSGQSGELFF	TGTGCCAGCAGGGGATCGTCGGGACAGTCCGGGGAGCTGTTTTTT
TRBJ1-4	-	TRBV7-6	-	CASSLNPPGGEKLFF	TGTGCCAGCAGCTTAAATCCTCCGGGCGGCGAAAAACTGTTTTTT
TRBJ1-5	-	TRBV7-2	-	CASSLEPNQPQHF	TGTGCCAGCAGCCTGGAACCCAATCAGCCCCAGCATTTT
TRBJ2-7	TRBD2	TRBV5-1	once	CASSGTSGVSYEQYF	TGCGCCAGCAGTGGAACTAGCGGGGTCTCCTACGAGCAGTACTTC
TRBJ1-5	TRBD1	TRBV10-3	-	CAIRGQGDNQPQHF	TGTGCCATCAGGGGACAGGGGGACAATCAGCCCCAGCATTTT
TRBJ1-2	-	TRBV21-1	-	CASSKLRGLLNSYGYTF	TGTGCCAGCAGCAAATTAAGGGGGCTTCTCAATTCCTATGGCTACACCTTC
TRBJ1-2	-	TRBV4-1	-	CASSQAGRENYGYTF	TGCGCCAGCAGCCAAGCGGGCAGGGAGAACTATGGCTACACCTTC
TRBJ2-4	TRBD1	TRBV5-6	-	CASSFWTGMSKNIQYF	TGTGCCAGCAGCTTCTGGACAGGGATGAGCAAAAACATTCAGTACTTC
TRBJ2-3	TRBD2	TRBV10-3	-	CAISRLAGGTDTQYF	TGTGCCATCAGTCGACTAGCGGGGGGCACAGATACGCAGTATTTT
TRBJ2-7	-	TRBV30	-	CAWSAGRASYEQYF	TGTGCCTGGAGTGCAGGCCGGGCCTCCTACGAGCAGTACTTC
TRBJ2-7	-	TRBV4-1	-	CASSQVGSYEQYF	TGCGCCAGCAGCCAAGTGGGAAGTTACGAGCAGTACTTC
TRBJ2-1	-	TRBV11-2	few	CASSLIGPEQFF	TGTGCCAGCAGCTTAATTGGCCCGGAGCAGTTCTTC
TRBJ1-5	-	TRBV10-2	-	CASSDWPGYQPQHF	TGCGCCAGCAGTGACTGGCCAGGCTATCAGCCCCAGCATTTT
TRBJ2-1	-	TRBV6-1	-	CASSEAERGFYNEQFF	TGTGCCAGCAGTGAAGCGGAAAGGGGATTCTACAATGAGCAGTTCTTC
TRBJ1-5	-	TRBV6-1	-	CASRPGGNQPQHF	TGTGCCAGCAGGCCTGGGGGCAATCAGCCCCAGCATTTT